Sequencing of this T cell receptor beta chain was carried out in a study of cytomegalovirus exposure and HLA in healthy donors (dated by TCRdb to about 2017). Regarding the study in general: In an earlier analysis of fewer than 750 of the donors, approximately 300 Gb of sequence data and 90 million to 120 million unique TCR beta sequences from about 179 million T cells were reported. Typing coverage varied by locus: about 620-630 donors for A, B, C, DRB1 and DQB1; roughly 500 for DQA1; about 600 for DPA1; some 470 for DPB1. To study patterns of TCR occurrence, a later analysis re-analyzed previously published TCR beta repertoires from around 660 donors and added high-resolution HLA genotyping. A later genetic analysis used genome-wide SNP genotypes for 398 of the 666 donors, treating that subset as a discovery cohort. Donor age, sex, ethnicity and CMV serostatus were compiled alongside the repertoire data. To decide whether each TCR beta V gene segment behaved as functional or pseudogenic, an earlier analysis of fewer than 750 of the donors relied on high-throughput TCR beta sequencing. All discovery cohort repertoires had been generated on a single sequencing platform. Rather than using new phenotypic data, the later analysis identified candidate immune exposures from TCR beta sequences and from how often those sequences occurred across donors. HLA typing included class I and class II loci at four-digit resolution. Of the approximately 400 genotyped donors, about 80% fell in the genetic ancestry cluster associated with self-reported Caucasian donors. The aim of the study was to test whether cataloging public T cell receptors could identify signatures of past pathogen exposure. Along with the approximately 620-subject first cohort, a separate validation cohort of over 90 different subjects was used. Across around 400 genotyped donors of the cohort, an average of about 250,000 unique TCR beta nucleotide sequences per donor were sequenced, and about a sixth of those sequences were non-productive. Around 320 gigabases of sequencing data and roughly 90 million unique TCR sequences were included in an early release covering roughly 600 HLA-typed donors. Because of strong linkage in the cohort, roughly 5 DR-DQ haplotypes were treated as single units for association and clustering. To predict cytomegalovirus infection status, the study combined high-throughput TCR immunosequencing, statistical association of individual TCRs with disease status, and machine learning. Using immunosequencing, the study profiled T cell repertoires from fewer than 700 subjects and related those repertoires to cytomegalovirus serostatus. The research as a whole found: CMV serostatus was the only immune exposure information available for the cohort. An earlier analysis of 450 to 750 of the donors showed that most TCR beta V segments appeared in productive rearrangements either about 90% or about 30% of the time, which broadly matched IMGT annotations. A cluster of highly shared sequence variants was judged likely to be a technical artifact of the sequencing pipeline. A further reported finding was that TCR beta sequences accurately predicted the HLA-A and HLA-B alleles for most subjects in the first cohort. HLA typing was unavailable for some donors at each locus, so association tests used only the typed subset. Most CMV-associated TCR beta chains appeared to be HLA-restricted in a later analysis, and the HLA associations seemed to be driven largely by CMV exposure. Specific HLA alleles were associated with about 17,000 TCR beta sequences at a false discovery rate of 0.05 in a later analysis. A later genetic analysis reported fewer N-insertions in productive TCRs among donors in an Asian-associated ancestry cluster than the roughly 720-donor mean. A total of 150 or so TCR beta chains were listed by the study as associated with cytomegalovirus. Because counts were too low, more than 15 rarely observed V segments, including chromosome 9 orphons, were left out of the earlier analysis of approximately 500 of the donors. A few of the identified cytomegalovirus-associated TCR beta chains were confirmed in vitro to be specific for cytomegalovirus antigens. In both the original and validation cohorts, the classifier was reported to diagnose cytomegalovirus status with high specificity and sensitivity. Most TCR sequences were observed very rarely across donors, whereas some public TCRs were present in many individuals. When HLA alleles, especially DR and DQ, strongly co-occurred, attributing TCR associations to individual alleles was difficult. Linkage disequilibrium might explain the correlated functional status among segregating V segments, but an unknown experimental factor could not be excluded. Sequencing depth was assumed to be roughly uniform across donors in the presence/absence analyses, though that assumption may not hold. Because the 87-base-pair reads could not distinguish some IMGT-functional V segments, including TRBV6-2 and TRBV6-3, those segments were excluded. Only TCR beta chains were sequenced in this cohort, and the absence of alpha or paired-chain data limited detectable features. In a later analysis, several top co-occurrence clusters were reported to appear linked to parvovirus B19, influenza, CMV and Epstein-Barr virus. V-gene and J-gene trimming of TCR beta chains was associated with a missense DCLRE1C variant in a later genetic analysis, and the association was replicated in an independent cohort. Compared with equally common non-associated chains, HLA-associated TCR beta chains in a later analysis were more clonally expanded and had lower generation probabilities. In a later analysis, TCR association rates were found to vary across HLA loci, with the most associated TCRs seen for DRB1 alleles and the fewest for HLA-C alleles. The authors suggested that the approach could potentially be extended to other disease states and immunological phenotypes.

From the germline V gene, CDR1 is SGHTA and CDR2 is FQGNSA. CDR3 length: 13 amino acids, cysteine to phenylalanine. Only the CDR3 region is kept as DNA, spanning 39 bases read in frame from base 1. V loses 6 bases of germline sequence and J loses 2 bases, and the interval between the two ends is 10 bases. The library was prepared using the immunoSEQ multiplex PCR assay. For the multiplex PCR, a mixture combining 60 forward primers for TCR Vbeta segments and 13 reverse primers for TCR Jbeta segments was used. The CDR3 region of rearranged TCR beta genes was amplified from genomic DNA by a multiplex PCR assay. Amplified TCR beta libraries were sequenced as 87-base-pair reads on the Illumina HiSeq System. Turning to the authors' computational methods: A later analysis tallied roughly 76 million unique TCR beta chains across the 640 or so repertoires, and about 12 million of those chains were shared by two or more donors. To remove PCR and sequencing errors, raw reads were error-corrected and collapsed into unique sequences using a nearest-neighbor algorithm that merged closely related sequences. Alignment of CDR3 sequences to IMGT reference sequences was used to assign V, D and J gene segments. For a sequence to be retained, a match of at least six nucleotides was required to both a V gene segment and a J gene segment. A rearrangement counted as productive if the CDR3 had no stop codons and remained in frame with V and J, and every other rearrangement counted as non-productive. Following IMGT convention, CDR3 was defined as the stretch from the second conserved V-encoded cysteine up to the conserved J-encoded phenylalanine. The earlier analysis of some 580 of the donors excluded any sequence lacking an unambiguous match to a single V gene segment. An earlier analysis of fewer than 750 of the donors classified V segments as functional when productive rearrangements were above 56.7% and as segregating when the standard deviation between donors was above 5%. A statistical classification framework was built for diagnosing cytomegalovirus status from the catalog of TCR beta chain sequences. In a later analysis, V and J genes were assigned by comparing TCR nucleotide sequences against IMGT/GENE-DB human TR gene sequences. A later analysis assigned CDR3 sequences and most-parsimonious VDJ recombination scenarios with the TCRdist pipeline. In a later analysis, each TCR beta chain was defined by its CDR3 amino acid sequence together with its V-gene family, and reads lacking a unique V-gene family were excluded. In a later analysis, approximately 590 highly shared, low-generation-probability nucleotide sequences were removed to address suspected cross-contamination and a sequencing artifact. A later analysis calculated a clonal expansion index for each public chain from normalized within-repertoire ranks of inferred template counts. Generation probabilities in a later analysis came from a VDJ recombination model fitted to out-of-frame rearrangements, and those results were checked against IGoR. A later analysis scored TCR-TCR, TCR-HLA and TCR-CMV co-occurrence with hypergeometric tests, applying a repertoire-size bias correction to TCR pairs. A later analysis estimated false discovery rates by permuting HLA or CMV assignments 20 times. In a later analysis, co-occurring TCRs were grouped with DBSCAN, and TCRdist sequence similarity was added when clustering was performed within HLA-allele-positive subsets. Repertoires with fewer than 30,000 or more than 120,000 public chains were left out of co-occurrence clustering, as were five repertoires with anomalous nucleotide sharing. Sourced from immuneACCESS, this table was stored by TCRdb with only in-frame sequences that have V and J called. A share of the clones is absent; for the studies checked, an unresolved V gene accounts for under half, and the remainder has no known explanation. V, J and clone size are those of that table, while D and trimming were read from the DNA. Here the sample has fewer than 200,000 clones; almost 80% occur a single time. The ten largest clones add up to over 0.95% of the sample.

In total, roughly 670 healthy bone marrow donors made up the cohort. All cohort members were sampled while nominally healthy, although unrecorded immune exposures were likely present. The donor tested CMV seropositive and was one of the 289 seropositive cohort members. Each donor provided a peripheral blood sample, and peripheral blood mononuclear cells were used for TCR beta sequencing. The Qiagen DNeasy Blood Extraction Kit was used to extract genomic DNA from the blood cell samples. Comments on this clone: Its antigen has not been determined. There are no base qualities to consult, and no much larger clone falls within one base.

The chain couples TRBV7-2 to TRBJ1-2, and possibly TRBD1, on 6 matching bases. The sequence was collected from a woman aged 45-59 years in good health and CMV-seropositive. Material for sequencing was PBMCs. The DNA is TGTGCCAGCAGTCCGACAGGAAACTATGGCTACACCTTC. The translation is CASSPTGNYGYTF.